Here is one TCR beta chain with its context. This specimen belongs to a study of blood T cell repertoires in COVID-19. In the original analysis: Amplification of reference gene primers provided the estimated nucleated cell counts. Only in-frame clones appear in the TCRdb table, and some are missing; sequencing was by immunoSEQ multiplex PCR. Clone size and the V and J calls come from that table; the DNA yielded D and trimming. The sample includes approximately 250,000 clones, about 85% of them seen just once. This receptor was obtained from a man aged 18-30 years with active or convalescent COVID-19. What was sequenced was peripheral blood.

CDR3 amino acids: CASSAQGTYGYTF. In nucleotides, the CDR3 is TGTGCCAGCAGCGCACAGGGGACATATGGCTACACCTTC. The chain has TRBV9 and TRBJ1-2; 7 bases line up with TRBD1. V shed 3 bases, J shed 5 bases, and the junction held 4 bases outside the gene matches. Germline CDR1 is SGDLS and CDR2 is YYNGEE. This CDR3 contains 13 residues.